This T cell receptor (beta chain) stems from a study of CD8 T cells in ankylosing spondylitis. Germline CDR1 and CDR2: KGHSY and FQNENV. CDR3 length equals 15 residues. V lost 3 bases and J lost 2; bases outside the gene matches: 4. Study-wide results and caveats: The study identified a TCR beta motif of roughly eight highly homologous variants that appeared characteristic of ankylosing spondylitis blood.

This clonotype came up a few times. Its antigen is not identified. Quantitative molecular-barcoded 5'-RACE generated the TCR beta libraries. In TCRdb, the 5' RACE reads were re-called with MiXCR into one record per CDR3 protein. The sample lists about 500,000 distinct CDR3 sequences; approximately 12% were seen once. The TCR comes from a male donor with ankylosing spondylitis. Sequences were obtained from blood, either unsorted or a sorted T cell fraction (not recorded which). This rearrangement joins TRBV16 to TRBJ2-3; TRBD1 matches at 8 bases. The CDR3 DNA sequence: TGTGCCAGCAGCCACCGGACAGGGCCCACAGATACGCAGTATTTT. The encoded protein is CASSHRTGPTDTQYF.